This record covers a single T cell receptor beta chain. Antigen unknown. The data stem from a study of cytomegalovirus exposure and HLA in healthy donors. The study, taken as a whole, reports: Cytomegalovirus-associated TCR beta chains were listed, numbering 150 to 200.

The primer mix had 60 Vbeta and 13 Jbeta primers. Some clones are missing from TCRdb's copy, which holds only in-frame ones; the method was immunoSEQ multiplex PCR. The table lists roughly 160,000 clones, roughly 75% of them singletons, with about 2.3% in the top ten. The receptor's source is a female donor in good health and CMV-seronegative. Sequencing was carried out using PBMCs.

CDR3 residues: CASSFPGGHRNTEAFF. The DNA for the CDR3 is TGCGCCAGCAGCTTCCCAGGGGGCCATAGGAACACTGAAGCTTTCTTT. The V gene is TRBV5-1, the J gene TRBJ1-1; 8 bases are shared with TRBD1. Unmatched junction bases numbered 7, after V lost 2 bases and J lost 1 base. Germline V CDR1 and CDR2: SGHRS, YFSETQ. The CDR3 runs 16 residues.